One sample yielded the 13 T cell receptor beta chains listed below, sequenced in a study of vaccination and CD4 T cells after COVID-19. No antigen is known for these receptors. As for treatment: approximately 9-day PBMC culture with coronavirus spike peptide pools or control peptides (ViraFEST assay). CD4+ T lymphocytes from the unexposed donor were collected before the COVID-19 pandemic (2011-2018). Sequencing of the DNA from cultured CD4+ T cells was carried out with the Oncomine TCR Beta short-read assay. From CD4+ T cells that had been cultured, genomic DNA was extracted. Each CDR3 protein gets one entry after TCRdb re-called the PCR reads with MiXCR. Of around 8,000 distinct CDR3 sequences in the sample, about 32% were seen once. Material: CD4+ T cells from blood, cultured in vitro. Receptors originate from a human donor in good health.

The chain carries TRBV29-1 and TRBJ1-2; D is perhaps TRBD1 (6 bases). V dropped 4 bases and J dropped 4 bases, with 10 bases sitting between them. CDR1 is SQVTM and CDR2 is ANQGSEA in the germline V gene. The CDR3 length is 12 residues. The CDR3 DNA reads as TGCAGCGTTGGTGAGGGGGGCTATGGCTACACCTTC. Protein sequence: CSVGEGGYGYTF. Drawing the rest from reference TRBV29-1 and TRBJ1-2, the complete variable domain is SAVISQKPSRDICQRGTSLTIQCQVDSQVTMMFWYRQQPGQSLTLIATANQGSEATYESGFVIDKFPISRPNLTFSTLTVSNMSPEDSSIYLCSVGEGGYGYTFGSGTRLTVV.

This clonotype turned up a few times. The chain links TRBV28 to TRBJ1-2; D call uncertain. CDR1 MDHEN and CDR2 SYDVKM come from the germline V gene. The ends were cut back, 2 bases at V and 7 bases at J, with 5 bases in the middle. The CDR3 has 11 amino acids. The CDR3 spells CASSLGAGYTF. Here the CDR3 DNA reads TGTGCCAGCAGTTTAGGCGCTGGCTACACCTTC.

By share of the sample, this clonotype is medium-sized. This rearrangement joins TRBV20-1 to TRBJ1-1; D is ambiguous. Germline values: CDR1 DFQATT, CDR2 SNEGSKA (reference sequence). This CDR3 has 13 amino acids. V lost 3 bases, J lost 5 bases, and 13 bases lay in between. CDR3: CSARFGGLTEAFF. Here the CDR3 DNA reads TGCAGTGCTAGGTTCGGCGGCCTAACTGAAGCTTTCTTT.

The rearrangement links TRBV20-1 to TRBJ2-1; D is unclear. The CDR3 sequence is 13 residues long. Germline V gene lookup returns CDR1 DFQATT and CDR2 SNEGSKA (reference sequence). The V end was cut by 1 base, the J end by 0 bases, with 4 bases between. CDR3 protein: CSARAGSYNEQFF. The CDR3 nucleotides read TGCAGTGCTAGAGCGGGCTCCTACAATGAGCAGTTCTTC.

The CDR3 nucleotides are TGTGCCAGCAGCCGCGGGACAGAAAGCTACAATGAGCAGTTCTTC. Protein: CASSRGTESYNEQFF. The V call is TRBV7-9, the J call TRBJ2-1, with D possibly TRBD1 on 7 matching bases. V was shortened by 5 bases and J by 3 bases, with 14 bases between the two germline ends. This CDR3 spans 15 amino acids. Germline CDR1 SEHNR, CDR2 FQNEAQ (reference sequence).

The V gene is TRBV6-5, the J gene TRBJ2-7, with a possible D match to TRBD2 (6 bases). V lost 3 bases to trimming and J lost 7 bases, with 19 bases between them. The CDR3 has 15 amino acids. The germline CDR1 and CDR2 sequences are MNHEY and SVGAGI. The CDR3 protein is CASSYTGHGGSEQYF. DNA of the CDR3: TGTGCCAGCAGTTATACCGGTCACGGAGGGAGTGAGCAGTACTTC.

This clonotype came up a few times. The chain couples TRBV20-1 to TRBJ2-1; possibly TRBD2 for D (6 bases). CDR1 and CDR2 (germline): DFQATT, SNEGSKA (reference sequence). V was trimmed by 3 bases and J by 6 bases, leaving 21 bases between them. This CDR3 is built from 16 residues. The CDR3 loop reads CSASSSRAGTVNEQFF. The CDR3 nucleotides are TGCAGTGCTAGCTCTAGTAGGGCGGGGACGGTCAATGAGCAGTTCTTC.

This clonotype was seen only a few times. The chain combines TRBV7-2 with TRBJ1-1; TRBD1 is a possible D gene (6 bases). CDR3 size: 11 residues. V gave up 0 bases and J gave up 10 bases, with 6 bases separating them. CDR1 is SGHTA and CDR2 is FQGNSA in the germline V gene. CDR3 DNA sequence: TGTGCCAGCAGCTTAGCCAGGGGAGCTTTCTTT. Protein product: CASSLARGAFF.

The chain couples TRBV6-2 or TRBV6-3 to TRBJ1-5; the D is unclear. Per the germline V gene, CDR1 is MNHEY and CDR2 is SVGEGT. The CDR3 consists of 14 residues. Trimming left V 4 bases short and J 1 base short, with 8 bases between. DNA of the CDR3: TGTGCCAGCAGTTCGGCCGGGAGCAATCAGCCCCAGCATTTT. Its translation is CASSSAGSNQPQHF.

The chain has TRBV6-5 and TRBJ2-1, with D possibly being TRBD1 or TRBD2 (5 bases each). Germline V gene sequence: CDR1 MNHEY, CDR2 SVGAGI. Trimming left V 0 bases short and J 5 bases short, with 11 bases between. This CDR3 is 15 amino acids long. The CDR3 nucleotides read TGTGCCAGCAGTTACTCGAGGGGTAGCGACAATGAGCAGTTCTTC. It codes for CASSYSRGSDNEQFF.

This clonotype was counted only a few times. The gene calls are TRBV30 and TRBJ2-7; D remains unclear. The V gene's germline CDR1 is GTSNPN and CDR2 SVGIG (reference sequence). This CDR3 spans 12 amino acids. Trimming pared 0 bases from V and 5 bases from J, leaving 8 bases between. In DNA form, the CDR3 reads TGTGCCTGGAGTGTACTGGGTCACGAGCAGTACTTC. Translating it yields CAWSVLGHEQYF.

This sequence joins TRBV2 and TRBJ1-2; weak D call: TRBD1 (6 bases). Trimming removed 7 bases from V and 7 bases from J, with 10 bases in between. The CDR3 extends over 11 amino acids. Per germline, CDR1 SNHLY and CDR2 FYNNEI. As DNA, the CDR3 is TGTGCCAGCAACCCAGGGGCTGGCTACACCTTC. As protein: CASNPGAGYTF.

The rearrangement uses TRBV28 and TRBJ1-5; D uncertain. Trimming pared 5 bases from V and 2 bases from J, leaving 7 bases between. The CDR3 totals 13 residues. CDR1 and CDR2 (germline): MDHEN, SYDVKM. CDR3: CASSTWGNQPQHF. Here the CDR3 DNA reads TGTGCCAGCAGTACATGGGGCAATCAGCCCCAGCATTTT.